This T cell receptor (beta chain) originates from a study of cytomegalovirus exposure and HLA in healthy donors. The study, taken as a whole, reports: In an earlier analysis, productive rearrangement rates for most beta V segments clustered near 87% or 30%. After further analysis at a later stage, 17,000 or so TCR beta sequences were associated with HLA alleles at 0.05 false discovery rate.

With regard to this clone: As yet, its antigen is unknown.

PCR involved 60 Vbeta and 13 Jbeta primers. The repertoire was sequenced with immunoSEQ multiplex PCR; TCRdb's copy has only in-frame clones and lacks some. The table has roughly 120,000 clones, 79% seen once. The J segment lost 4 bases and the V segment lost 3 bases, leaving 6 bases of the junction unmatched. The germline V gene encodes CDR1 LGHNA and CDR2 YSLEER. The CDR3 has 18 residues. The TCR was taken from a young man in good health and CMV-seronegative. The rearrangement links TRBV4-3 to TRBJ2-2, with 15 positions matching TRBD2. Input material: PBMCs. CDR3: CASSHGGLAGGSTGELFF. In DNA form, the CDR3 reads TGCGCCAGCAGCCACGGGGGACTAGCGGGAGGTAGCACCGGGGAGCTGTTTTTT.